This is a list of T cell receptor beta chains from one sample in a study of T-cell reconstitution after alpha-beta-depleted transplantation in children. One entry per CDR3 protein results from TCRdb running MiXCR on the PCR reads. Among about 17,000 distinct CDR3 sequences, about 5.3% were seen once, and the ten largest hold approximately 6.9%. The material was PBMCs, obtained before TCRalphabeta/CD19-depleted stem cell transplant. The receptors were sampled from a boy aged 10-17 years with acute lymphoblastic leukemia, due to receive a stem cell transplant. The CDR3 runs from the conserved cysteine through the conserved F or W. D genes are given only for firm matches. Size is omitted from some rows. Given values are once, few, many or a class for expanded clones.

cdr3_aa: CARGLGPYEQYF; cdr3_nt: TGTGCCAGGGGCCTTGGGCCCTACGAGCAGTACTTC; clone_size: -; v_call: TRBV5-5; j_call: TRBJ2-7; d_call: -
cdr3_aa: CASRDRGWDEQYF; cdr3_nt: TGTGCCAGCAGAGACAGGGGTTGGGACGAGCAGTACTTC; clone_size: many; v_call: TRBV25-1; j_call: TRBJ2-7; d_call: TRBD1
cdr3_aa: CASRFRERAPLHF; cdr3_nt: TGTGCCAGCAGGTTCAGGGAGAGGGCACCCCTCCACTTT; clone_size: many; v_call: TRBV6-5; j_call: TRBJ1-6; d_call: -
cdr3_aa: CSVDEGSSYEQYF; cdr3_nt: TGCAGCGTTGATGAGGGTTCCTCCTACGAGCAGTACTTC; clone_size: medium-sized; v_call: TRBV29-1; j_call: TRBJ2-7; d_call: -
cdr3_aa: CASSWMGTDFLTLHF; cdr3_nt: TGTGCCAGCAGCTGGATGGGGACGGATTTTTTAACCCTCCACTTT; clone_size: many; v_call: TRBV7-8; j_call: TRBJ1-6; d_call: -
cdr3_aa: CSARDMGEATEAFF; cdr3_nt: TGCAGTGCTAGAGATATGGGGGAAGCGACTGAAGCTTTCTTT; clone_size: medium-sized; v_call: TRBV20-1; j_call: TRBJ1-1; d_call: -
cdr3_aa: CASSQSRGRNSPLHF; cdr3_nt: TGTGCCAGCAGCCAATCACGGGGGAGGAATTCACCCCTCCACTTT; clone_size: many; v_call: TRBV3-1; j_call: TRBJ1-6; d_call: -
cdr3_aa: CASSELRGYNEQFF; cdr3_nt: TGTGCCAGCAGCGAGCTCCGAGGCTACAATGAGCAGTTCTTC; clone_size: many; v_call: TRBV2; j_call: TRBJ2-1; d_call: -
cdr3_aa: CASRRGGARSSYGYTF; cdr3_nt: TGTGCCAGCAGACGAGGAGGCGCGAGATCTAGCTATGGCTACACCTTC; clone_size: -; v_call: TRBV27; j_call: TRBJ1-2; d_call: -
cdr3_aa: CASSDPRSSTDTQYF; cdr3_nt: TGCGCCAGCAGTGACCCCCGGAGTAGCACAGATACGCAGTATTTT; clone_size: few; v_call: TRBV10-1; j_call: TRBJ2-3; d_call: -
cdr3_aa: CASSDTGASDF; cdr3_nt: TGTGCCAGCAGCGATACAGGGGCATCGGACTTC; clone_size: many; v_call: TRBV7-9; j_call: TRBJ2-7; d_call: TRBD1
cdr3_aa: CASSLNRLAGDAGYEQYF; cdr3_nt: TGTGCCAGCAGTTTAAACCGACTAGCGGGGGACGCCGGATACGAGCAGTACTTC; clone_size: many; v_call: TRBV12-3/TRBV12-4; j_call: TRBJ2-7; d_call: TRBD2
cdr3_aa: CSVGAAIQETQYF; cdr3_nt: TGCAGCGTTGGAGCTGCGATACAAGAGACCCAGTACTTC; clone_size: medium-sized; v_call: TRBV29-1; j_call: TRBJ2-5; d_call: -
cdr3_aa: CAWSPTGEGTDTQYF; cdr3_nt: TGTGCCTGGAGTCCAACAGGGGAAGGCACAGATACGCAGTATTTT; clone_size: many; v_call: TRBV30; j_call: TRBJ2-3; d_call: TRBD1
cdr3_aa: CASSYSFPRQGFPDTQYF; cdr3_nt: TGTGCCAGCAGTTACTCCTTTCCGAGACAGGGGTTCCCAGATACGCAGTATTTT; clone_size: many; v_call: TRBV6-5; j_call: TRBJ2-3; d_call: TRBD1
cdr3_aa: CASSLEGRYEQYF; cdr3_nt: TGCGCCAGCAGCTTGGAGGGACGCTACGAGCAGTACTTC; clone_size: medium-sized; v_call: TRBV5-1; j_call: TRBJ2-7; d_call: -
cdr3_aa: CASSDVRGETQYF; cdr3_nt: TGTGCCAGCAGCGACGTCAGGGGGGAGACCCAGTACTTC; clone_size: many; v_call: TRBV11-3; j_call: TRBJ2-5; d_call: TRBD1
cdr3_aa: CARGPGGPGETQYF; cdr3_nt: TGTGCCAGGGGTCCTGGGGGGCCCGGGGAGACCCAGTACTTC; clone_size: once; v_call: TRBV5-4; j_call: TRBJ2-5; d_call: -
cdr3_aa: CASSTRQGWADTQYF; cdr3_nt: TGTGCCAGTAGTACCAGACAGGGTTGGGCAGATACGCAGTATTTT; clone_size: few; v_call: TRBV19; j_call: TRBJ2-3; d_call: TRBD1
cdr3_aa: CATSDRRVPTGELFF; cdr3_nt: TGTGCCACCAGTGACAGGAGGGTTCCCACCGGGGAGCTGTTTTTT; clone_size: many; v_call: TRBV24-1; j_call: TRBJ2-2; d_call: -
cdr3_aa: CASIGGRMNTEAFF; cdr3_nt: TGTGCCAGTATTGGGGGGCGTATGAACACTGAAGCTTTCTTT; clone_size: many; v_call: TRBV19; j_call: TRBJ1-1; d_call: -
cdr3_aa: CASSDAGVGYGYTF; cdr3_nt: TGTGCCAGCAGTGACGCGGGGGTCGGCTATGGCTACACCTTC; clone_size: many; v_call: TRBV2; j_call: TRBJ1-2; d_call: -
cdr3_aa: CASSEERGAKNIQYF; cdr3_nt: TGTGCCAGCAGTGAGGAGCGGGGGGCCAAAAACATTCAGTACTTC; clone_size: many; v_call: TRBV2; j_call: TRBJ2-4; d_call: TRBD2
cdr3_aa: CAIIPDLNTEAFF; cdr3_nt: TGTGCCATCATCCCTGACTTGAACACTGAAGCTTTCTTT; clone_size: many; v_call: TRBV10-3; j_call: TRBJ1-1; d_call: -
cdr3_aa: CAISESHRETEAFF; cdr3_nt: TGTGCCATCAGTGAGTCACATCGGGAAACTGAAGCTTTCTTT; clone_size: many; v_call: TRBV10-3; j_call: TRBJ1-1; d_call: -
cdr3_aa: CASSSKREGLQETQYF; cdr3_nt: TGTGCCAGCAGTTCAAAGCGGGAGGGCCTCCAAGAGACCCAGTACTTC; clone_size: many; v_call: TRBV28; j_call: TRBJ2-5; d_call: TRBD2
cdr3_aa: CSAGEIRGNQPQHF; cdr3_nt: TGCAGTGCTGGGGAGATAAGGGGCAATCAGCCCCAGCATTTT; clone_size: many; v_call: TRBV20-1; j_call: TRBJ1-5; d_call: -
cdr3_aa: CASSLTDIYEQYF; cdr3_nt: TGTGCCAGCAGCCTGACAGATATCTACGAGCAGTACTTC; clone_size: many; v_call: TRBV27; j_call: TRBJ2-7; d_call: -
cdr3_aa: CASSSGVWKTQYF; cdr3_nt: TGTGCCAGCAGTTCGGGCGTATGGAAGACCCAGTACTTC; clone_size: many; v_call: TRBV27; j_call: TRBJ2-5; d_call: -
cdr3_aa: CASSELAGGSYEQYF; cdr3_nt: TGTGCCAGCAGTGAGTTGGCGGGAGGGTCCTACGAGCAGTACTTC; clone_size: many; v_call: TRBV2; j_call: TRBJ2-7; d_call: TRBD2
cdr3_aa: CASSVDRAQYEQYF; cdr3_nt: TGTGCCAGCAGTGTTGACAGGGCACAATACGAGCAGTACTTC; clone_size: many; v_call: TRBV2; j_call: TRBJ2-7; d_call: TRBD1
cdr3_aa: CSARDPRAGEAFF; cdr3_nt: TGCAGTGCTAGAGATCCCAGGGCGGGTGAAGCTTTCTTT; clone_size: many; v_call: TRBV20-1; j_call: TRBJ1-1; d_call: -